Each of the 6 T cell receptor beta chains below was sequenced from the same sample in a study of PD-L1 blockade in urothelial cancer (dated by TCRdb to the late 2010s). Preparation of the library involved the immunoSEQ multiplex PCR assay. TCRdb stores this immuneACCESS table with in-frame sequences only. Part of the clones is absent; in the studies checked, under half of the shortfall reflects unresolved V genes, and no reason is known for the rest. Present in this sample are 130,000 or so clones, 70% to 85% of which were seen just once. The ten top clones hold 3.2% of the sample. In light of the paper, this sample's time point label describes: pretreatment peripheral blood. This sample comprised PBMCs, obtained around atezolizumab (anti-PD-L1) treatment. The receptor source for this set is a man in his fifties or sixties with urothelial cancer.

The chain uses TRBV2 and TRBJ2-6; D is unclear. The germline CDR1 and CDR2 sequences are SNHLY and FYNNEI. V lost 6 bases and J lost 1, with 10 bases in between. This CDR3 comprises 15 residues. The CDR3 DNA follows: TGTGCCAGCAGCGAGCGTCCGTCTGGGGCCAACGTCCTGACTTTC. Translated: CASSERPSGANVLTF.

V gene TRBV6-1 combines with J gene TRBJ2-2, with unresolved D. Germline CDR1 is MNHNS and CDR2 is SASEGT. The CDR3 is made up of 15 amino acids. V shed 6 bases and J shed 1 base, with 12 bases lying between them. The CDR3 protein is CASRALSRNTGELFF. CDR3 nucleotide sequence: TGTGCCAGCAGAGCCCTTAGCAGGAACACCGGGGAGCTGTTTTTT.

This clone was detected only once. This sequence joins TRBV28 and TRBJ1-5; D perhaps matches TRBD1 (6 bases). Trimming shortened V by 6 bases and J by 3 bases, and 12 bases separated the two germline ends. Germline values: CDR1 MDHEN, CDR2 SYDVKM. This CDR3 contains 14 residues. The CDR3 DNA is TGTGCCAGCAGGCCAGGGGCCTACAATCAGCCCCAGCATTTT. Its translation: CASRPGAYNQPQHF.

The chain employs TRBV2 and TRBJ1-1; weak D call: TRBD1 (6 bases). CDR3 length: 17 residues. The V end was cut by 3 bases, the J end by 0 bases, with 17 bases between. Germline values: CDR1 SNHLY, CDR2 FYNNEI. The CDR3 sequence is CASSDVGRGQLNTEAFF. CDR3 sequence (DNA): TGTGCCAGCAGTGATGTCGGCAGGGGACAATTGAACACTGAAGCTTTCTTT. The full variable domain, completed using reference TRBV2 and TRBJ1-1, is EPEVTQTPSHQVTQMGQEVILRCVPISNHLYFYWYRQILGQKVEFLVSFYNNEISEKSEIFDDQFSVERPDGSNFTLKIRSTKLEDSAMYFCASSDVGRGQLNTEAFFGQGTRLTVV.

The V gene is TRBV30, the J gene TRBJ1-4, with D possibly being TRBD1 (5 bases). The CDR3 spans 15 residues. Germline V gene lookup returns CDR1 GTSNPN and CDR2 SVGIG (reference sequence). V was shortened by 0 bases and J by 3 bases, with 11 bases between the two germline ends. The DNA of the CDR3 is TGTGCCTGGAGTGTACGGGGGGGAGCTAATGAAAAACTGTTTTTT. Encoded protein: CAWSVRGGANEKLFF.

V and J are TRBV7-9 and TRBJ2-5; D might be TRBD2 (6 bases). Trimming pared 7 bases from V and 1 base from J, leaving 10 bases between. The V gene's germline CDR1 is SEHNR and CDR2 FQNEAQ (reference sequence). The CDR3 runs to 13 residues. The CDR3 region has the DNA TGTGCCAGCACCGCTAGCGTCCAAGAGACCCAGTACTTC. Protein: CASTASVQETQYF.